This paragraph reports one T cell receptor (beta chain). Antigen: not known. Some clones are missing from TCRdb's copy, which holds only in-frame ones; the method was immunoSEQ multiplex PCR. The sample includes 140,000 to 150,000 clones, 92% of them seen just once. The data are from a study of T cell responses to AZD1222 COVID-19 vaccine. Study-level results: Nearly half of spike-specific TCRs reportedly go after variant regions that carry no mutations. Repertoire sampling happened only post peak T cell response.

The sequencing used peripheral blood, collected 28 days after the second AZD1222 dose. The sequence came from an adult who received the AZD1222 COVID-19 vaccine.

The CDR3 loop reads CASSRDTVNEKLFF. The CDR3 nucleotides read TGTGCCAGCAGTAGGGACACCGTTAATGAAAAACTGTTTTTT. The chain combines TRBV7-9 with TRBJ1-4; D perhaps matches TRBD1 (6 bases). Germline-derived CDR1 and CDR2 are SEHNR and FQNEAQ (reference sequence). The CDR3 is 14 amino acids. V was clipped by 6 bases and J by 4 bases, with 12 bases between them.